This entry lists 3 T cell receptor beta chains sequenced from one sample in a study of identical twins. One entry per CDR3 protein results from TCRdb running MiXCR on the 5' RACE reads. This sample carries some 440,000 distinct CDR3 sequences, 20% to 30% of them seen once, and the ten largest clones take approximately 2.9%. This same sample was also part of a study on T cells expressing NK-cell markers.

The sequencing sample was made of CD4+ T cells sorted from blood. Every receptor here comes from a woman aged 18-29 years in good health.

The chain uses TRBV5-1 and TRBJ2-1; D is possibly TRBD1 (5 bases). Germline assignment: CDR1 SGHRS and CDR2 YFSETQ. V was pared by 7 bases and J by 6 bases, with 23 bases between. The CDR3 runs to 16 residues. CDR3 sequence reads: CASEAVPKLRGNEQFF. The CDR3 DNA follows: TGCGCCAGCGAGGCGGTTCCAAAACTTAGGGGCAATGAGCAGTTCTTC. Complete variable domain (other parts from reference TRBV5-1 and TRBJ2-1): KAGVTQTPRYLIKTRGQQVTLSCSPISGHRSVSWYQQTPGQGLQFLFEYFSETQRNKGNFPGRFSGRQFSNSRSEMNVSTLELGDSALYLCASEAVPKLRGNEQFFGPGTRLTVL.

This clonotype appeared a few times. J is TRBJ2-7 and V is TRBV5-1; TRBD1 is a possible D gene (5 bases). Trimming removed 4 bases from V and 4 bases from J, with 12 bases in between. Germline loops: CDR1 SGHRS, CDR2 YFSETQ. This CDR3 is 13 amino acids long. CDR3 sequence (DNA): TGCGCCAGCAGCGCAGACAGTAATTACGAGCAGTACTTC. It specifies CASSADSNYEQYF.

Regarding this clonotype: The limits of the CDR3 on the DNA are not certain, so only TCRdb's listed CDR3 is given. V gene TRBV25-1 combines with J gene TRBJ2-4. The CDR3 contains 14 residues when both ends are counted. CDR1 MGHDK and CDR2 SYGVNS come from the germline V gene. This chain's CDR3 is CASSTSGFKNIQYF.